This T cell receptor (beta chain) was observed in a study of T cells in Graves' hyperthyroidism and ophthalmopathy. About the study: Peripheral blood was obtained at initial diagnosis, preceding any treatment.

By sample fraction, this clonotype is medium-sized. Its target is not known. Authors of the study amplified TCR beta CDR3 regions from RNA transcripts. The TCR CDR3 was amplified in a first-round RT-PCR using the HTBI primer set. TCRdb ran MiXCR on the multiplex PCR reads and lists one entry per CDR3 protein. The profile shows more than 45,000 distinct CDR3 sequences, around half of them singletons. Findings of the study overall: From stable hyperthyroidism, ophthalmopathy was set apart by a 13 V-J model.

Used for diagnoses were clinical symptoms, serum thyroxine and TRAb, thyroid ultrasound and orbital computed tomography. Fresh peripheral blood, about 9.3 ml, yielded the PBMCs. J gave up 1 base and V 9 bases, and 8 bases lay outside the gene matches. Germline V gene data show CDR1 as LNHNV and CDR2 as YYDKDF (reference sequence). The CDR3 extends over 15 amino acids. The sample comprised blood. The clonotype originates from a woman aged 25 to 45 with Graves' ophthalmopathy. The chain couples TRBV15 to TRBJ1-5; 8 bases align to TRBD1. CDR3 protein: CATRDRIGSNQPQHF. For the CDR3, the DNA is TGTGCCACTCGGGACAGGATCGGGAGCAATCAGCCCCAGCATTTT.